This T cell receptor (beta chain) came from a study of Graves' ophthalmopathy and Graves' hyperthyroidism (dated by TCRdb to 2017 to 2018). For the wider study: Peripheral blood was collected at initial diagnosis, prior to any treatment. In total, some 140 blood samples were TCR-sequenced: 40 to 45 ophthalmopathy, over 70 hyperthyroidism and approximately 17 hyperthyroidism-to-ophthalmopathy patients. To explore V-J signatures that distinguish ophthalmopathy from hyperthyroidism, a discovery set of about a hundred patients was enrolled, made up of 43 with ophthalmopathy and under 65 with stable hyperthyroidism. An independent validation cohort comprised around 19 hyperthyroidism patients and 15 to 17 patients who later progressed from hyperthyroidism to ophthalmopathy. The study used signatures of the TCR beta repertoire to tell Graves' ophthalmopathy apart from Graves' hyperthyroidism and to predict which patients would progress to ophthalmopathy. In five to seven hyperthyroidism patients, T-cell repertoires of thyroid tissue and blood were compared. Following sample collection, hyperthyroidism patients were given methimazole at a starting dose of 30 mg daily, and ophthalmopathy patients were given high-dose intravenous methylprednisolone. What the authors observed across the whole study: In cross-validation, the 13-signature model distinguished ophthalmopathy from stable hyperthyroidism with almost 90% sensitivity and around 81% specificity, and in the test set the corresponding values were roughly 80% and 75%. Most expanded thyroid clonotypes with a frequency above 0.001 also appeared in blood, which suggests that blood repertoires may reflect the immune response in the thyroid. Sample size was not statistically predetermined, and group allocation was not concealed from the investigators. In validation, the model predicted ophthalmopathy progression with about 71% sensitivity and 72.22% specificity; roughly 12 predicted patients were CT-confirmed with GO in a median of about 7.1 months.

Ophthalmopathy patients had moderately to severely active disease, Clinical Activity Score of at least 3, NOSPECS grade of at least 4, and disease duration under 3 months. Patients with other autoimmune diseases, uncontrolled infections, pregnancy or lactation were excluded. Clinical symptoms, serum thyroxine, TRAb, thyroid ultrasound and orbital computed tomography formed the basis of the diagnosis. Using Ficoll-Paque density gradient centrifugation, PBMCs were isolated from 8.5 to 10 ml of fresh peripheral blood. Total RNA was extracted with Trizol reagent and quality-checked on an Agilent 2100 Bioanalyzer. This clonotype was counted at least ten times. Its antigen is currently not known. There are no base qualities to consult, and no much larger clone falls within one base. For repertoire sequencing, the TCR beta CDR3 regions were amplified from RNA transcripts. The first round of RT-PCR was done with HTBI primers and the Qiagen OneStep RT-PCR kit, and was followed by a second round of multiplex PCR, then size selection and purification. The libraries underwent paired-end sequencing with 100 bp reads on an Illumina HiSeq2000. The authors processed their data as follows. Reads were processed with SOAPnuke, discarding reads with adapters, uncalled bases, mean Phred below 15, or no exact constant-primer or identifier match. High-quality paired reads were merged with COPE v1.2.5. Each unique nucleotide sequence was treated as a clonotype, and MiTCR v1.1 was used to align the clonotypes to the IMGT TRB V, D and J references. The analysis was limited to V-J combinations with a frequency above 0.0001, which together covered 98% to 99.2% of repertoires. For each V-J combination, a TCR clonal expansion and chaos score was defined as the ratio of F50 clonal expansion to chaos observed in the TCRdist matrix. Welch's t-statistics and random forest were used to narrow the features down to over ten V-J combinations, which were then fed into a naive Bayes classifier. The similarity between thyroid and blood repertoires was quantified using the Morisita-Horn index. TCRdb reprocessing: public reads trimmed at Q25 with fastp, clones called with MiXCR, in-frame beta chains kept. Identical CDR3 protein sequences are pooled into one entry, listed with their most common genes and DNA. TCRdb assigned the V and J calls; the authors' analysis was not used. Present in this sample are under 350,000 distinct CDR3 sequences, 17% of which were seen just once. Of the sample, more than 9% falls within the top ten clones.

The sequenced material came from peripheral blood. The clonotype originates from an adult man with Graves' ophthalmopathy.

CDR3 reads: CASSPPGRGQETQYF. The nucleotide sequence reads TGTGCCAGCAGTCCCCCCGGCAGGGGGCAAGAGACCCAGTACTTC. Recombination connected TRBV12-3 or TRBV12-4 to TRBJ2-5, with TRBD1 matching 7 junction bases. From V the trimming removes 5 bases and from J it removes 2 bases, while the gene matches leave 8 bases of the junction unaccounted for. From the cysteine up to the phenylalanine, the CDR3 has a length of 15 residues. The read is trimmed to its CDR3 DNA, 45 bases read in frame from base 1.